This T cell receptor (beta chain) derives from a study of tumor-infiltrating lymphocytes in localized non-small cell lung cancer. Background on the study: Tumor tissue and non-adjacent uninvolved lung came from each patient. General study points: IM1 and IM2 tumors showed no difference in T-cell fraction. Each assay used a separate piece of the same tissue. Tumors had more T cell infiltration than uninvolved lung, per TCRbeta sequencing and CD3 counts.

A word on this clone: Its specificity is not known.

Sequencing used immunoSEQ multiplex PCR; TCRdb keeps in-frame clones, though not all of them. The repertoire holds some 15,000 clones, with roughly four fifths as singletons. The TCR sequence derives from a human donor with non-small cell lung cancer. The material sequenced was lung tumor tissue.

The CDR3 DNA reads TGCAGCGTGGGACAGGGCCCAGATACGCAGTATTTT. Its translation is CSVGQGPDTQYF. The chain couples TRBV29-1 to TRBJ2-3, with 9 bases identical to TRBD1. The CDR3 extends over 12 amino acids. CDR1 and CDR2 (germline): SQVTM, ANQGSEA. The trim removed 6 bases at V and 4 bases at J, leaving 2 bases unmatched.